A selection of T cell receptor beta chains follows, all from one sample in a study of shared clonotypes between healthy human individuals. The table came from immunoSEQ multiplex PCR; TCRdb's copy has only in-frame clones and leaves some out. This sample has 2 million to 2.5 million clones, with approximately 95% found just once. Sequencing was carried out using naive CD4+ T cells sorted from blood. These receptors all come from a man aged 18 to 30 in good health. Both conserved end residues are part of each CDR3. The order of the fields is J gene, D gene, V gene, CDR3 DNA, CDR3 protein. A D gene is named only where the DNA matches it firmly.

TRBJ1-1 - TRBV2 TGTGCCAGCAGTGGGATGAAGAACACTGAAGCTTTCTTT CASSGMKNTEAFF
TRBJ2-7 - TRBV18 TGTGCCAGCTCACCTAACCTAGACCTTCGCTATGTCGAGCAGTACTTC CASSPNLDLRYVEQYF
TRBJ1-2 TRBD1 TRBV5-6 TGTGCCAGCAGCCCCCAGGCCGGGACAGGGGGCCTAGGCTACACCTTC CASSPQAGTGGLGYTF
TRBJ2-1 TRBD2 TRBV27 TGTGCCAGCAGTTTAAAGTTCGCGCGGGAGTTCGGCAATGAGCAGTTCTTC CASSLKFAREFGNEQFF
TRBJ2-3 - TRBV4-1 TGCGCCAGCAGCCAAGATATTACAGGGAATACGCAGTATTTT CASSQDITGNTQYF
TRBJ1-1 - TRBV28 TGTGCCACCCGGACCCCTGAAGCTTTCTTT CATRTPEAFF
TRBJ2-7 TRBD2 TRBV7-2 TGTGCCAGCAGCCCTTTGACTAGCGGGCGGCCCTCCTCCGAGCAGTACTTC CASSPLTSGRPSSEQYF
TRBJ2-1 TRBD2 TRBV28 TGTGCCAGCAGTTCCCCCGGGACTAGCAATGAGCAGTTCTTC CASSSPGTSNEQFF
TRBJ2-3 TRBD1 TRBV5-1 TGCGCCAGCAGCCTTACACAGGGGGCATTGACAGATACGCAGTATTTT CASSLTQGALTDTQYF
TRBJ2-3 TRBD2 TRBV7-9 TGTGCCAGCAGCTTCGCCCTAGCGGTCCTCACAGATACGCAGTATTTT CASSFALAVLTDTQYF
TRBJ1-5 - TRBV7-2 TGTGCCAGCAGCCCGACCCGAGGGGAGCCCCAGCATTTT CASSPTRGEPQHF
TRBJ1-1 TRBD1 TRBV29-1 TGCAGCGCGGACAGGGGGAACACTGAAGCTTTCTTT CSADRGNTEAFF
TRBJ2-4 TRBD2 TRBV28 TGTGCCAGCAGTTCCCCCATAGCGGGGAACAAAAACATTCAGTACTTC CASSSPIAGNKNIQYF
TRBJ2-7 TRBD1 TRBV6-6 TGTGCCAGCAGCCGGACAGGATCCCTTGGAGAGCAGTACTTC CASSRTGSLGEQYF
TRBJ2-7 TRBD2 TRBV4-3 TGCGCCAGCAGCCAAGATGCGGGGGAGGCCTACGAGCAGTACTTC CASSQDAGEAYEQYF
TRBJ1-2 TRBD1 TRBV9 TGTGCCAGCAGCGAAAGACAGGGGGTCTATGGCTACACCTTC CASSERQGVYGYTF
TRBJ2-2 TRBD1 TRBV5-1 TGCGCCAGCAGCTCCGGGCCGGGGACAGGGGACACCGGGGAGCTGTTTTTT CASSSGPGTGDTGELFF
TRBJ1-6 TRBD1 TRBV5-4 TGTGCCCAGCTGGGGTCGGGCGGACAGGGCCATAATTCACCCCTCCACTTT CAQLGSGGQGHNSPLHF
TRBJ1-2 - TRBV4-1 TGCGCTAGCTCGGTGGTGGAGAGTAACTATGGCTACACCTTC CASSVVESNYGYTF
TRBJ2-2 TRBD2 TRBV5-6 TGTGCCAGCAGCTCTTGGGGACTAAATACCGGGGAGCTGTTTTTT CASSSWGLNTGELFF
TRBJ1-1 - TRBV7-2 TGTGCCAGCAGCTCCACAGGGAACACTGAAGCTTTCTTT CASSSTGNTEAFF
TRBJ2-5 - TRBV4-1 TGCGCCAGCAGCCAAGTTGTCAATCAAGAGACCCAGTACTTC CASSQVVNQETQYF
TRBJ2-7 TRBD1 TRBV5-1 TGCGCCAGCAGCTTAGACAGGGACTCCTACGAGCAGTACTTC CASSLDRDSYEQYF